This entry lists 8 T cell receptor beta chains sequenced from one sample in a study of cytomegalovirus exposure and HLA in healthy donors. Sequenced by immunoSEQ multiplex PCR; TCRdb stores in-frame clones only, minus some. Here the sample spans 70,000 to 95,000 clones, 90% to 95% being singletons. Sequencing was done on a sample of PBMCs. All receptors come from a woman in her twenties or thirties in good health and CMV-seronegative.

This chain links TRBV6-5 with TRBJ1-1; D gene uncertain. Germline V gives CDR1 MNHEY, CDR2 SVGAGI. The CDR3 consists of 15 residues. Trimming removed 2 bases from V and 1 base from J, with 11 bases in between. CDR3: CASSYVALSNTEAFF. DNA of the CDR3: TGTGCCAGCAGTTACGTTGCGCTATCGAACACTGAAGCTTTCTTT.

The rearrangement uses TRBV6-1 and TRBJ1-2; 7 positions match TRBD1. V lost 5 bases to trimming and J lost 1 base; unmatched junction nucleotides: 7. Per the germline V gene, CDR1 is MNHNS and CDR2 is SASEGT. The CDR3 is made up of 15 amino acids. The CDR3 is CASSSGTAFNYGYTF. In DNA form, the CDR3 reads TGTGCCAGCAGTTCCGGGACAGCATTTAACTATGGCTACACCTTC.

The CDR3 region has the DNA TGTGCCTGGAGTCGACAGGGGGTTGGCGCCGGAAACACCATATATTTT. This translates into CAWSRQGVGAGNTIYF. V gene TRBV30 combines with J gene TRBJ1-3, with 9 bases identical to TRBD1. CDR1 and CDR2 (germline): GTSNPN, SVGIG (reference sequence). V was pared by 2 bases and J by 4 bases, with 9 bases of the junction left unmatched. The CDR3 is 16 amino acids. Based on the CDR3 plus reference TRBV30 and TRBJ1-3, the full variable domain is SQTIHQWPATLVQPVGSPLSLECTVEGTSNPNLYWYRQAAGRGLQLLFYSVGIGQISSEVPQNLSASRPQDRQFILSSKKLLLSDSGFYLCAWSRQGVGAGNTIYFGEGSWLTVV.

In its sample, this clone was seen a few times. The rearrangement links TRBV19 to TRBJ1-6; D uncertain. Germline V lookup: CDR1 LNHDA, CDR2 SQIVND (reference sequence). The CDR3 has 15 amino acids. Trimming cost V 6 bases and J 0 bases, with 9 bases left between them. CDR3 DNA sequence: TGTGCCAGTAGGGCGGGGAGCTCCTATAATTCACCCCTCCACTTT. It yields the protein CASRAGSSYNSPLHF.

The V call is TRBV7-8, the J call TRBJ2-1; D might be TRBD1 (6 bases). The CDR3 extends over 17 amino acids. The germline gives CDR1 SGHVS, CDR2 FQNEAQ. Trimming removed 1 base from V and 5 bases from J, with 18 bases in between. DNA for the CDR3: TGTGCCAGCAGCTTAGTTGGGGGCTCTTCCGCCCACAATGAGCAGTTCTTC. Translated, it gives CASSLVGGSSAHNEQFF.

The chain carries TRBV28 and TRBJ1-1, with TRBD1 matching over 7 bases. CDR3 length: 15 residues. The V gene end was trimmed by 4 bases and the J gene end by 3 bases; junction bases not matched to a gene: 8. In germline, CDR1 is MDHEN, CDR2 SYDVKM. CDR3 sequence (DNA): TGTGCCAGCAGTTCCATGACAGGGAAGGACACTGAAGCTTTCTTT. Translated: CASSSMTGKDTEAFF.

CDR3: CASSLEGTGSYEQYF. The CDR3 region has the DNA TGTGCCAGCAGCTTGGAGGGGACAGGCTCCTACGAGCAGTACTTC. The rearrangement uses TRBV5-5 and TRBJ2-7; 8 bases line up with TRBD1. The germline gives CDR1 SGHKS, CDR2 YYEKEE (reference sequence). Trimming cost V 0 bases and J 0 bases; bases outside gene matches: 2. The CDR3 is made up of 15 amino acids. The entire variable domain, with the rest obtained from reference TRBV5-5 and TRBJ2-7, is as follows: DAGVTQSPTHLIKTRGQQVTLRCSPISGHKSVSWYQQVLGQGPQFIFQYYEKEERGRGNFPDRFSARQFPNYSSELNVNALLLGDSALYLCASSLEGTGSYEQYFGPGTRLTVT.

Comment on this clone: At one end, the junction sequence differs from germline, possibly due to a read error. This chain links TRBV7-7 with TRBJ2-5; perhaps TRBD2 as D (5 bases). Germline CDR1 is SSHAT and CDR2 is FNYEAQ (reference sequence). The CDR3 consists of 14 residues. The CDR3 is CASSLEGRDGTQYF. In DNA form, the CDR3 reads TGTGCTAGCAGCCTCGAGGGCCGGGATGGGACCCAGTACTTC.